This T cell receptor (beta chain) was sequenced during a study of cytomegalovirus exposure and HLA in healthy donors. Researchers ran the PCR with 60 Vbeta and 13 Jbeta primers. Profiling relied on immunoSEQ multiplex PCR, and the TCRdb table lists in-frame clones only, not all of them. The sample lists 120,000 or so clones, over 65% seen once, with roughly a tenth in the top ten. In germline, CDR1 is SGHVS, CDR2 FNYEAQ. The CDR3 is made up of 13 amino acids. The V end was cut by 3 bases, the J end by 6 bases, with 8 bases between. This rearrangement joins TRBV7-6 to TRBJ2-2, with D perhaps matching TRBD2 (5 bases). The sequence derives from a man in his thirties or forties in good health and CMV-seropositive. Sequenced material: PBMCs. For the CDR3, the DNA is TGTGCCAGCAGCTTCCGGGAAGCCGGGGAGCTGTTTTTT. Translating gives CASSFREAGELFF.